This record looks at one T cell receptor beta chain sequence and its context. The data derive from a study of blood T cell repertoires in COVID-19. On the study more broadly: COVID-19 samples from acute and convalescent phases originated in the United States, Italy and Spain.

Sequencing was performed with immunoSEQ multiplex PCR; in TCRdb, only in-frame clones are kept and a portion is missing. Of more than 95,000 clones in the sample, roughly nine tenths are singletons; the top ten hold around 3.7%. Germline CDR1 is MNHEY and CDR2 is SMNVEV (reference sequence). The CDR3 extends over 13 amino acids. The ends were cut back, 1 base at V and 2 bases at J, with 4 bases in the middle. The sample taken for sequencing was peripheral blood. The chain joins TRBV27 to TRBJ2-3; D call uncertain. This clonotype was sampled from a woman aged 60 to 75 with acute or convalescent COVID-19. The DNA of the CDR3 is TGTGCCAGCAGTTTATTCAACACAGATACGCAGTATTTT. This gives the protein CASSLFNTDTQYF.